This T cell receptor (beta chain) derives from a study of beta chain features in type 1 diabetes. Looking at the study overall: Healthy donors and patients showed comparable age, gender and cell yields.

The J segment lost 6 bases and the V segment lost 1 base, leaving 6 bases of the junction unmatched. Germline CDR1 and CDR2: SGHVS and FQNEAQ. The CDR3 sequence is 15 residues long. Reverse transcribing all isolated RNA meant expressed TCRB transcripts were sequenced. Roughly 3.7 million reads, on average, came from each naive, central memory and regulatory T cell sample. Here immunoSEQ multiplex PCR was the method, and the copy in TCRdb shows in-frame clones only, minus some. The repertoire includes around 450,000 clones, over 9.5% of them detected once, and approximately 0.045% sits in the top ten. Turning to this clone: Its antigen is undetermined.

Study-wide results and caveats: An over-representation of cells with high TCR expression could result from cDNA sequencing. In type 1 diabetes patients, VDJ junctions had fewer insertions; deletions at these junctions were more frequent.

This clonotype was obtained from a woman younger than 30 in good health. Input material: naive CD4+ T cells from blood. The genes are TRBV7-8 and TRBJ2-7, with 10 positions matching TRBD2. The CDR3 region has the DNA TGTGCCAGCAGCTTAGTCACTAGCGGGACCGTCGAGCAGTACTTC. Its protein product is CASSLVTSGTVEQYF.